Shown below are 11 T cell receptor beta chains from a single sample sequenced in a study of beta chain features in type 1 diabetes. Every bit of the isolated RNA underwent reverse transcription, so sequencing read expressed TCRB transcripts. Assay used: immunoSEQ multiplex PCR; TCRdb lists only in-frame clones, some missing. The repertoire includes 900,000 or so clones, roughly 17% of them detected once, and about 0.02% sits in the top ten. The specimen was naive CD4+ T cells from blood. Every receptor here comes from a woman between 18 and 29 years old in good health.

The chain recombines TRBV28 with TRBJ2-1, with D hard to call. The germline V gene encodes CDR1 MDHEN and CDR2 SYDVKM. The V end was cut by 7 bases, the J end by 0 bases, with 10 bases between. The CDR3 is made up of 14 amino acids. The CDR3 nucleotides read TGTGCCAGCACGAGCCCTAGCTCCTACAATGAGCAGTTCTTC. It is translated as CASTSPSSYNEQFF.

This clone was observed a few times. The gene calls are TRBV4-2 and TRBJ2-7; 9 bases fit TRBD2. The CDR3 contains 18 residues. Germline V gene data show CDR1 as LGHNA and CDR2 as YNFKEQ. V shed 1 base and J 5 bases; nucleotides not matched to a gene: 15. Here the CDR3 DNA reads TGTGCCAGCAGCCAAGCCTTCGGCGTTGCGGGAGGGGATCACGAGCAGTACTTC. Its translation: CASSQAFGVAGGDHEQYF.

This clone was recorded a few times. The chain links TRBV7-9 to TRBJ1-3; no reliable D call. The CDR3 has 12 amino acids. The V end was cut by 7 bases, the J end by 2 bases, with 6 bases between. Per the germline V gene, CDR1 is SEHNR and CDR2 is FQNEAQ (reference sequence). CDR3 residues: CASNVPGNTIYF. The CDR3 region has the DNA TGTGCCAGCAACGTGCCTGGAAACACCATATATTTT.

This clone was observed a few times. V and J are TRBV25-1 and TRBJ2-3; 7 bases match TRBD2. V lost 6 bases and J lost 2; bases outside the gene matches: 2. This CDR3 region has 13 residues. Germline loops: CDR1 MGHDK, CDR2 SYGVNS. In nucleotides, the CDR3 is TGTGCCAGCAGGCGGGACTACACAGATACGCAGTATTTT. Protein product: CASRRDYTDTQYF.

V gene TRBV5-1 combines with J gene TRBJ1-1; no clear D. V gave up 4 bases and J gave up 5 bases, with 12 bases separating them. The CDR3 loop spans 13 amino acids. CDR1 is SGHRS, CDR2 YFSETQ, per germline. The CDR3 is CASSRGLGTEAFF. The CDR3 nucleotides are TGCGCCAGCAGCCGAGGGTTGGGGACTGAAGCTTTCTTT.

This chain connects TRBV5-1 to TRBJ2-1, with 14 positions matching TRBD2. Germline V gene sequence: CDR1 SGHRS, CDR2 YFSETQ. J was trimmed by 3 bases and V by 4 bases; bases with no gene match: 3. CDR3 length equals 16 residues. CDR3: CASSRTSGRNYNEQFF. The CDR3 bases are TGCGCCAGCAGCAGGACTAGCGGGAGGAACTACAATGAGCAGTTCTTC.

The sample holds a few counts of this clone. The chain couples TRBV6-5 to TRBJ2-6; D not certain. This CDR3 spans 14 amino acids. With 6 bases removed from V and 1 base from J, the gap between germline ends came to 7 bases. CDR1 MNHEY and CDR2 SVGAGI come from the germline V gene. CDR3 DNA sequence: TGTGCCAGCAGCCGCATATCTGGGGCCAACGTCCTGACTTTC. Amino acids: CASSRISGANVLTF.

V gene TRBV7-8 combines with J gene TRBJ1-1; D remains unclear. Trimming left V 1 base short and J 4 bases short, with 10 bases between. Per the germline V gene, CDR1 is SGHVS and CDR2 is FQNEAQ. The CDR3 length is 14 residues. The CDR3 sequence: CASSLGLGSTEAFF. The CDR3, as DNA: TGTGCCAGCAGCTTAGGACTGGGGAGCACTGAAGCTTTCTTT.

The gene calls are TRBV6-4 and TRBJ2-3, with 8 positions matching TRBD2. CDR3 length: 15 amino acids. Looked up from germline, CDR1 is MRHNA and CDR2 is SNTAGT. V was pared by 0 bases and J by 3 bases, with 2 bases of the junction left unmatched. CDR3 region: CASSDSASGTDTQYF. The CDR3 DNA reads as TGTGCCAGCAGTGACTCGGCTAGCGGGACAGATACGCAGTATTTT.

This clone has a handful of counts. The rearrangement uses TRBV9 and TRBJ2-5, with D possibly being TRBD1 or TRBD2 (5 bases each). Germline V lookup: CDR1 SGDLS, CDR2 YYNGEE. V was trimmed by 2 bases and J by 1 base, leaving 15 bases between them. This CDR3 contains 16 residues. The chain's CDR3 is CASSVSSSGPQETQYF. For the CDR3, the DNA is TGTGCCAGCAGCGTTTCCTCCTCGGGACCCCAAGAGACCCAGTACTTC. The full variable domain, its missing parts supplied by reference TRBV9 and TRBJ2-5, is DSGVTQTPKHLITATGQRVTLRCSPRSGDLSVYWYQQSLDQGLQFLIQYYNGEERAKGNILERFSAQQFPDLHSELNLSSLELGDSALYFCASSVSSSGPQETQYFGPGTRLLVL.

The J gene is TRBJ1-5, the V gene TRBV15; 7 bases map to TRBD1. Germline V gene sequence: CDR1 LNHNV, CDR2 YYDKDF (reference sequence). This CDR3 region has 14 residues. The V and J ends lost 4 bases and 2 bases, in that order; junction bases with no gene match: 2. For the CDR3, the DNA is TGTGCCACCAGCATAACAGGGGGCAATCAGCCCCAGCATTTT. Residues: CATSITGGNQPQHF. The full variable domain, with the rest looked up from reference TRBV15 and TRBJ1-5, is DAMVIQNPRYQVTQFGKPVTLSCSQTLNHNVMYWYQQKSSQAPKLLFHYYDKDFNNEADTPDNFQSRRPNTSFCFLDIRSPGLGDTAMYLCATSITGGNQPQHFGDGTRLSIL.